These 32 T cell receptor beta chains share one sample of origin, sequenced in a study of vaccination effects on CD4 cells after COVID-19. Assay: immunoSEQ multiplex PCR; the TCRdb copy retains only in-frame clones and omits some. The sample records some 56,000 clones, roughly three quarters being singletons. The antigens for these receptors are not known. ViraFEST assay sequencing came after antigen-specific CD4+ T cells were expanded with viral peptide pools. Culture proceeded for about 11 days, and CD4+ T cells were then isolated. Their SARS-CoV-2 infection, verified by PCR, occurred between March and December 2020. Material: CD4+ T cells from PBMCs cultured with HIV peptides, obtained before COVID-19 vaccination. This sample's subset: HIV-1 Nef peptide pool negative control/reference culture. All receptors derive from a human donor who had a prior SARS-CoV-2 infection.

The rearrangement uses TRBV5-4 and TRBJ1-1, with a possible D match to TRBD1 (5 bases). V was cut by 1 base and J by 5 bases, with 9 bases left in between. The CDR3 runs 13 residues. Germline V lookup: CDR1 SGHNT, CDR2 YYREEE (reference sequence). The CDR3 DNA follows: TGTGCCAGCAGCTTGTTTCAGGGTACTGAAGCTTTCTTT. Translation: CASSLFQGTEAFF.

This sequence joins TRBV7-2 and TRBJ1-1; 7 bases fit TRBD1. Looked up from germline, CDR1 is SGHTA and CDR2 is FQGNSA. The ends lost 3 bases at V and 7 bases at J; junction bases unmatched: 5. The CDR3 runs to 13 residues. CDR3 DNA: TGTGCCAGCAGCTTTACCGGGACAGTTGAAGCTTTCTTT. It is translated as CASSFTGTVEAFF.

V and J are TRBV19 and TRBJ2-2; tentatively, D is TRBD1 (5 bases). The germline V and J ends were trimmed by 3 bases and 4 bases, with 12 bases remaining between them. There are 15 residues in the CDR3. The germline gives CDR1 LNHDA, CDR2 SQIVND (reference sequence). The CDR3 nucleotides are TGTGCCAGTAGTATTACTGGGGCTACCACCGGGGAGCTGTTTTTT. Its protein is CASSITGATTGELFF.

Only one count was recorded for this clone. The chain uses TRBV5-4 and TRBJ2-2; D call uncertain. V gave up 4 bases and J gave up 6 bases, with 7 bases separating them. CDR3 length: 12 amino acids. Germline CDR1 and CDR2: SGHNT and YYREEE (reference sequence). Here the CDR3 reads CASSLVSGELFF. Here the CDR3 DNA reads TGTGCCAGCAGCCTGGTGTCCGGGGAGCTGTTTTTT. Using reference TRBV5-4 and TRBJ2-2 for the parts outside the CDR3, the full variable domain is ETGVTQSPTHLIKTRGQQVTLRCSSQSGHNTVSWYQQALGQGPQFIFQYYREEENGRGNFPPRFSGLQFPNYSSELNVNALELDDSALYLCASSLVSGELFFGEGSRLTVL.

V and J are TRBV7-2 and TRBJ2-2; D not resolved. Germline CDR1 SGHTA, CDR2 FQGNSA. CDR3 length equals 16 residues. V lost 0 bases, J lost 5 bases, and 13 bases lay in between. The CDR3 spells CASSLALGSRTGELFF. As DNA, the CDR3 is TGTGCCAGCAGCTTAGCCTTGGGGTCGAGGACCGGGGAGCTGTTTTTT. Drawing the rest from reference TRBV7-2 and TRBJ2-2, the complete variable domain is GAGVSQSPSNKVTEKGKDVELRCDPISGHTALYWYRQSLGQGLEFLIYFQGNSAPDKSGLPSDRFSAERTGGSVSTLTIQRTQQEDSAVYLCASSLALGSRTGELFFGEGSRLTVL.

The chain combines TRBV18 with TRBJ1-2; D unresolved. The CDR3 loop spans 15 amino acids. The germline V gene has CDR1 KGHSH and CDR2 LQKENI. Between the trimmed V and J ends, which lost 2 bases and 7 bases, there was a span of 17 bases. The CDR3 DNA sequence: TGTGCCAGCTCACCAATGTCGGCTTCCAGCAGTGGCTACACCTTC. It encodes CASSPMSASSSGYTF.

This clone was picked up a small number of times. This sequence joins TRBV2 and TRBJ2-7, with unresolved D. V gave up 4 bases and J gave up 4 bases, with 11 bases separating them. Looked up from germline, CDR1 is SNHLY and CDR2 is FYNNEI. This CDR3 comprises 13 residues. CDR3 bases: TGTGCCAGCAGTGGGGGAAGGGCATACGAGCAGTACTTC. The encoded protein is CASSGGRAYEQYF.

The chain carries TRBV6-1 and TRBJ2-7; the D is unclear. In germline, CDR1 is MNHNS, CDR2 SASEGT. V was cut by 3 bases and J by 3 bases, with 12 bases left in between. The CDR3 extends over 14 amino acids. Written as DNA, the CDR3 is TGTGCCAGCAGTGAGTGGGGAATTGACTACGAGCAGTACTTC. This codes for CASSEWGIDYEQYF.

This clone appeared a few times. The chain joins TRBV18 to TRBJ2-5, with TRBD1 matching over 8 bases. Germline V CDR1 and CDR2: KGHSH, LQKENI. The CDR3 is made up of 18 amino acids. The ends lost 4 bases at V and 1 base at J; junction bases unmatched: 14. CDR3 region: CASSRVRQGKGVQETQYF. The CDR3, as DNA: TGTGCCAGCTCACGCGTTCGACAGGGGAAAGGGGTCCAAGAGACCCAGTACTTC.

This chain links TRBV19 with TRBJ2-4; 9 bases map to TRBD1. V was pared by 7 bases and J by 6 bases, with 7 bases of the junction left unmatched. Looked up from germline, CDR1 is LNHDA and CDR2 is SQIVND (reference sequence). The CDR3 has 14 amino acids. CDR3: CASKSGQGSNIQYF. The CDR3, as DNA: TGTGCCAGTAAGTCTGGACAGGGGTCAAACATTCAGTACTTC.

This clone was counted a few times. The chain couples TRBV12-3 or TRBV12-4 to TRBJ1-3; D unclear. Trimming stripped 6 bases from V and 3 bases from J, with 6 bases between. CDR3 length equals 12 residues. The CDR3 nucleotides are TGTGCCAGCAGCCCCCTTGGAAACACCATATATTTT. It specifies CASSPLGNTIYF.

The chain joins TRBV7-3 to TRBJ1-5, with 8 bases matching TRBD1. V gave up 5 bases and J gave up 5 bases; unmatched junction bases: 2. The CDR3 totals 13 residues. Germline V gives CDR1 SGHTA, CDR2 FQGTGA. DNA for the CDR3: TGTGCCAGCAGCCCGGACAGGGATCAGCCCCAGCATTTT. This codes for CASSPDRDQPQHF.

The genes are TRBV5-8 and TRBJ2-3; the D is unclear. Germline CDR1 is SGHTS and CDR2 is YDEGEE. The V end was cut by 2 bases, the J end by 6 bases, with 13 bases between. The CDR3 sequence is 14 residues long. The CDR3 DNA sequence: TGTGCCAGCAGCTTCCGCGTTAATAAGGATACGCAGTATTTT. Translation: CASSFRVNKDTQYF.

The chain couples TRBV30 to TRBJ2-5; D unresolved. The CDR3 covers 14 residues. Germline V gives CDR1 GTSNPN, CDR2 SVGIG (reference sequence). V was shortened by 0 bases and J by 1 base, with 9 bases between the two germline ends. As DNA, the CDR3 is TGTGCCTGGAGTGTCAGCTCCCTCCAAGAGACCCAGTACTTC. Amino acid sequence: CAWSVSSLQETQYF. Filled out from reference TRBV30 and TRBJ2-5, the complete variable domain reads SQTIHQWPATLVQPVGSPLSLECTVEGTSNPNLYWYRQAAGRGLQLLFYSVGIGQISSEVPQNLSASRPQDRQFILSSKKLLLSDSGFYLCAWSVSSLQETQYFGPGTRLLVL.

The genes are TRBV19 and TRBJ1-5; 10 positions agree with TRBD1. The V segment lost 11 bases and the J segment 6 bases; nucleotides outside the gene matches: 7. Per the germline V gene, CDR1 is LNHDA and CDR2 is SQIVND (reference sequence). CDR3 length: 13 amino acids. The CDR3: CAASGTGAQPQHF. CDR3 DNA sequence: TGTGCCGCATCCGGGACAGGGGCTCAGCCCCAGCATTTT.

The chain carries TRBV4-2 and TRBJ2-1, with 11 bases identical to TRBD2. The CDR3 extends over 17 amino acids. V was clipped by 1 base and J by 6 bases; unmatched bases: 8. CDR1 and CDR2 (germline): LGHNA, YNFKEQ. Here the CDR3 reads CASSQGRRTSGFNEQFF. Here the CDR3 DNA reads TGTGCCAGCAGCCAAGGGCGCCGGACTAGCGGGTTCAATGAGCAGTTCTTC.

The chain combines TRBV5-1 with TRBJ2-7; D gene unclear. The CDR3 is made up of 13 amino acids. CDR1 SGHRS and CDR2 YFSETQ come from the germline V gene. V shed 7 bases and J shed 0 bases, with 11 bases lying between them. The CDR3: CASQVPGSYEQYF. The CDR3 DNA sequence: TGCGCCAGCCAGGTCCCGGGCTCCTACGAGCAGTACTTC.

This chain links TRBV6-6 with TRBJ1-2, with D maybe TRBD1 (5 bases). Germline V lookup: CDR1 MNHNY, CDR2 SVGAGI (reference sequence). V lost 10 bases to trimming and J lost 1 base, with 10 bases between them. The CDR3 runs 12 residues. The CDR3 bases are TGTGCCACGGGGCAGGGTAACTATGGCTACACCTTC. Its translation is CATGQGNYGYTF.

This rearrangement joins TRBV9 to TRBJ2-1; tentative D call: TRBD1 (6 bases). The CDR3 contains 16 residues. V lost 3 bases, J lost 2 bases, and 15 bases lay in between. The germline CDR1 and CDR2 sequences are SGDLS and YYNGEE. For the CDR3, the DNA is TGTGCCAGCAGCGCACGGGACACCCGAACCTACAATGAGCAGTTCTTC. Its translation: CASSARDTRTYNEQFF. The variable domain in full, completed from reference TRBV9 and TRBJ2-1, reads DSGVTQTPKHLITATGQRVTLRCSPRSGDLSVYWYQQSLDQGLQFLIQYYNGEERAKGNILERFSAQQFPDLHSELNLSSLELGDSALYFCASSARDTRTYNEQFFGPGTRLTVL.

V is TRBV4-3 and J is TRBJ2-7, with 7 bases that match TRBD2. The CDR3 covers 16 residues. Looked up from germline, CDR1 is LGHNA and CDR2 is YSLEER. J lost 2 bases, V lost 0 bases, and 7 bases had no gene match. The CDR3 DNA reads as TGCGCCAGCAGCCAAGAGGTGGTGGGAGGGACCTACGAGCAGTACTTC. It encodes CASSQEVVGGTYEQYF.

The CDR3 DNA follows: TGTGCCACGACGGCCGGGACAGGGAAGGACCTGGAGCTGTTTTTT. Its translation: CATTAGTGKDLELFF. The rearrangement links TRBV24-1 to TRBJ2-2, with TRBD1 identical over 9 bases. CDR1 and CDR2 from the germline V gene are KGHDR and SFDVKD. This CDR3 is 15 amino acids long. Germline trimming cut 10 bases from V and 10 bases from J; bases unmatched to any gene: 15.

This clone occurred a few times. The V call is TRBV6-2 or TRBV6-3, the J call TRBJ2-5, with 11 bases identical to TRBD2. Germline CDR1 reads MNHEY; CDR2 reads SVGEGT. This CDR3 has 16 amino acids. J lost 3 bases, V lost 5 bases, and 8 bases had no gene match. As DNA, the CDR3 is TGTGCCAGCAGTCGTACACGGGGACTAGCGGAAGAGACCCAGTACTTC. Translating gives CASSRTRGLAEETQYF.

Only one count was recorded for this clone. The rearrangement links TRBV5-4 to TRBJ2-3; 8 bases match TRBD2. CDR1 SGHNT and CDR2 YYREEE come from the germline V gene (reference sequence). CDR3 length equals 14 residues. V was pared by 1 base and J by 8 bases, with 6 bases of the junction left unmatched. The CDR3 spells CASSLPGGPGTQYF. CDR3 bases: TGTGCCAGCAGCTTGCCGGGGGGGCCGGGTACGCAGTATTTT.

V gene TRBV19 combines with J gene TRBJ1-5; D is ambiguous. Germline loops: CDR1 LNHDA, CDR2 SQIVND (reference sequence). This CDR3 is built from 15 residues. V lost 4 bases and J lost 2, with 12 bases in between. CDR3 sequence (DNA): TGTGCCAGTAGTAGCCTTCGAGCTCGCAATCAGCCCCAGCATTTT. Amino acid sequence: CASSSLRARNQPQHF.

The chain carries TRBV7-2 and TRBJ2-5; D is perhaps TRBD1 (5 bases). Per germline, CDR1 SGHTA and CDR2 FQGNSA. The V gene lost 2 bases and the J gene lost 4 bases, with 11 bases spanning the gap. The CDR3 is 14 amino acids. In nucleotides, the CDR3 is TGTGCCAGCAGCTTACAGGGAATCGGAGAGACCCAGTACTTC. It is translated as CASSLQGIGETQYF.

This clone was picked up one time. The DNA of the CDR3 is TGTGCCAGCAGCTTAGGCTCGGGGAGCCGGGGGTGCACCTTC. Its protein is CASSLGSGSRGCTF. The chain couples TRBV11-3 to TRBJ1-2, with D tentatively TRBD1 (5 bases). The germline V and J ends were trimmed by 1 base and 13 bases, with 19 bases remaining between them. This CDR3 has 14 amino acids. The germline V gene has CDR1 SGHNT and CDR2 YENEEA.

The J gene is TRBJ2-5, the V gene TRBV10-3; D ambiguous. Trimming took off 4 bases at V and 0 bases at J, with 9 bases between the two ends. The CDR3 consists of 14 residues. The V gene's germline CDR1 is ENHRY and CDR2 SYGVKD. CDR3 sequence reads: CAISVKSNQETQYF. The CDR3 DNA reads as TGTGCCATCAGTGTGAAGAGCAACCAAGAGACCCAGTACTTC.

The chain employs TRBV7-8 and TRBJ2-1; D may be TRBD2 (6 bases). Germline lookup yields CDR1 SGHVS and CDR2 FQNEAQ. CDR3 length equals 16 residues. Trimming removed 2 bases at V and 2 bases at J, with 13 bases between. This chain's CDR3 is CASSLRRRDTYNEQFF. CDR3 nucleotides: TGTGCCAGCAGCTTAAGGCGGCGGGATACCTACAATGAGCAGTTCTTC.

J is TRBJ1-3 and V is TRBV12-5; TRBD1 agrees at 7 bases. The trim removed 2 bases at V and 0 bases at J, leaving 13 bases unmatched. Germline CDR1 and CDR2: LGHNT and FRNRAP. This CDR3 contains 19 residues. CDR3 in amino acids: CASGLITVRQGGSGNTIYF. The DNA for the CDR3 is TGTGCTAGTGGTTTGATTACTGTCCGGCAGGGGGGCTCTGGAAACACCATATATTTT.

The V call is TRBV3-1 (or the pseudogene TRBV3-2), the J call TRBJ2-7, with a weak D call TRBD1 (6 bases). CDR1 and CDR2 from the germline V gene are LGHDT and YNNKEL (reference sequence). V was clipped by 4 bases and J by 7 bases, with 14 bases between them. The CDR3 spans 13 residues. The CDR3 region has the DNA TGTGCCAGCAGCCTAAGGGGGTCTGGGGAGCAGTACTTC. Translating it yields CASSLRGSGEQYF.

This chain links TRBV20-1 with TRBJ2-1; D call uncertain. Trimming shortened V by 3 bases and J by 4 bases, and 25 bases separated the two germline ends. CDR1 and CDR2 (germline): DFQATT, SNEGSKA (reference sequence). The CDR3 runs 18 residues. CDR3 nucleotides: TGCAGTGCTAGTGACTCTACCGCCGGCCGCACCCGATACAATGAGCAGTTCTTC. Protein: CSASDSTAGRTRYNEQFF.

The CDR3 DNA is TGTGCCAGTAGTATAGCCCCCGTTTCGCGCAGGAACACTGAAGCTTTCTTT. Protein: CASSIAPVSRRNTEAFF. The chain links TRBV19 to TRBJ1-1; D remains unclear. Trimming stripped 1 base from V and 1 base from J, with 16 bases between. This CDR3 region has 17 residues. Germline V gene sequence: CDR1 LNHDA, CDR2 SQIVND (reference sequence).